This T cell receptor beta chain was sequenced in a study of cytomegalovirus exposure and HLA in healthy donors. The CDR3 extends over 16 amino acids. V lost 4 bases and J lost 9; bases outside the gene matches: 16. Germline values: CDR1 SGDLS, CDR2 YYNGEE. The study, taken as a whole, reports: Exclusion applied to some V segments, including TRBV6-2 and TRBV6-3, as they were indistinguishable.

It was with 60 Vbeta and 13 Jbeta primers that the PCR ran. TCRdb's table, derived via immunoSEQ multiplex PCR, lists solely in-frame clones and lacks some. The sample shows 150,000 to 200,000 clones, over 70% of them seen only once. To note about this clone: The antigen is unknown.

The sequence was collected from a woman in her forties or fifties in good health and CMV-seronegative. Source material: PBMCs. The chain joins TRBV9 to TRBJ2-5; TRBD1 agrees at 9 bases. CDR3 loop: CASSLDPGQGRGAQYF. In DNA, the CDR3 is TGTGCCAGCAGCCTTGATCCGGGACAGGGACGGGGGGCCCAGTACTTC.